These 25 T cell receptor beta chains came from one sample sequenced in a study of T cell responses to AZD1222 COVID-19 vaccine. Some clones are missing from TCRdb's copy, which holds only in-frame ones; the method was immunoSEQ multiplex PCR. This repertoire shows approximately 200,000 clones, 90% to 95% found once; its top ten account for roughly 8.4%. Specimen: peripheral blood, collected on day 0 of AZD1222 vaccination. Receptors originate from an adult in good health.

This clone has just one count. This chain links TRBV27 with TRBJ1-5, with 8 positions matching TRBD1. The CDR3 runs 14 residues. V was pared by 5 bases and J by 9 bases, with 9 bases of the junction left unmatched. Germline V gives CDR1 MNHEY, CDR2 SMNVEV (reference sequence). CDR3 nucleotides: TGTGCCAGCAGTCTAGGACAGGGAGGATGGCCCCAGCATTTT. Encoded protein: CASSLGQGGWPQHF.

Worth noting for this clone: The junction does not match germline at one end; this may be a read error. The CDR3 sequence: CASSFGQVTHTQYF. Here the CDR3 DNA reads TGTGCCAGCAGTTTCGGACAGGTCACACATACGCAGTATTTT. The J gene is TRBJ2-3, the V gene TRBV28; TRBD1 aligns across 7 bases. In germline, CDR1 is MDHEN, CDR2 SYDVKM. The CDR3 runs 14 residues.

The rearrangement uses TRBV30 and TRBJ2-7, with D uncertain. This CDR3 comprises 15 residues. V lost 1 base and J 3 bases, leaving 16 bases between the germline ends. Per the germline V gene, CDR1 is GTSNPN and CDR2 is SVGIG (reference sequence). The CDR3 here is CAWSAEDWWGYEQYF. The DNA of the CDR3 is TGTGCCTGGAGTGCCGAAGACTGGTGGGGCTACGAGCAGTACTTC. The full variable domain, with the rest looked up from reference TRBV30 and TRBJ2-7, is SQTIHQWPATLVQPVGSPLSLECTVEGTSNPNLYWYRQAAGRGLQLLFYSVGIGQISSEVPQNLSASRPQDRQFILSSKKLLLSDSGFYLCAWSAEDWWGYEQYFGPGTRLTVT.

The V call is TRBV19, the J call TRBJ2-7; the D gene is possibly TRBD1 (5 bases). Trimming left V 2 bases short and J 2 bases short, with 10 bases between. CDR3 size: 14 residues. Per germline, CDR1 LNHDA and CDR2 SQIVND (reference sequence). This CDR3 is CASSIYGAPYEQYF. For the CDR3, the DNA is TGTGCCAGTAGTATATATGGGGCACCCTACGAGCAGTACTTC.

The chain has TRBV9 and TRBJ2-1, with TRBD1 matching 8 bases. Germline V gene sequence: CDR1 SGDLS, CDR2 YYNGEE. With V trimmed by 3 bases and J by 1 base, 6 bases remained unmatched. The CDR3 has 16 residues. Here the CDR3 DNA reads TGTGCCAGCAGCGCAAGCCGGGACAGGTCCTACAATGAGCAGTTCTTC. Amino acids: CASSASRDRSYNEQFF.

The genes are TRBV24-1 and TRBJ2-3; D not resolved. Germline CDR1 KGHDR, CDR2 SFDVKD. This CDR3 comprises 16 residues. V was cut by 3 bases and J by 4 bases, with 16 bases left in between. CDR3 residues: CATSDPRIVFADTQYF. CDR3 sequence (DNA): TGTGCCACCAGTGATCCCCGGATCGTGTTCGCAGATACGCAGTATTTT.

The rearrangement links TRBV15 to TRBJ2-1; 8 nucleotides agree with TRBD2. Germline V gene data show CDR1 as LNHNV and CDR2 as YYDKDF (reference sequence). V was clipped by 0 bases and J by 5 bases; unmatched bases: 6. The CDR3 covers 16 residues. CDR3 sequence (DNA): TGTGCCACCAGCAGAGAACGGGCGGGAGGAAACAATGAGCAGTTCTTC. As protein: CATSRERAGGNNEQFF.

The chain joins TRBV4-3 to TRBJ1-1; no definite D call. Germline lookup yields CDR1 LGHNA and CDR2 YSLEER. The CDR3 totals 15 residues. V gave up 2 bases and J gave up 4 bases, with 14 bases separating them. CDR3 protein: CASSQNIGWVTEAFF. The CDR3 DNA follows: TGCGCCAGCAGCCAAAATATCGGATGGGTCACTGAAGCTTTCTTT.

The chain's CDR3 is CASSLAGIPEQFF. The CDR3 bases are TGTGCCAGCAGCTTAGCGGGGATCCCTGAGCAGTTCTTC. The rearrangement joins TRBV7-2 to TRBJ2-1; D is ambiguous. Germline values: CDR1 SGHTA, CDR2 FQGNSA. V was pared by 0 bases and J by 9 bases, with 9 bases between. This CDR3 comprises 13 residues.

The chain carries TRBV7-8 and TRBJ2-3; no reliable D call. CDR3 length equals 13 residues. V was cut by 2 bases and J by 4 bases, with 7 bases left in between. Per the germline V gene, CDR1 is SGHVS and CDR2 is FQNEAQ. The CDR3 DNA follows: TGTGCCAGCAGCTTAAGGGCGCCAGATACGCAGTATTTT. This gives the protein CASSLRAPDTQYF. The whole variable domain, filled in from reference TRBV7-8 and TRBJ2-3, reads GAGVSQSPRYKVAKRGQDVALRCDPISGHVSLFWYQQALGQGPEFLTYFQNEAQLDKSGLPSDRFFAERPEGSVSTLKIQRTQQEDSAVYLCASSLRAPDTQYFGPGTRLTVL.

The V and J genes are TRBV24-1 and TRBJ2-6, with TRBD1 matching 7 bases. Looked up from germline, CDR1 is KGHDR and CDR2 is SFDVKD. V lost 4 bases and J lost 0; bases outside the gene matches: 2. This CDR3 comprises 16 residues. The CDR3 sequence: CATSDRDSSGANVLTF. The CDR3 coding sequence is TGTGCCACCAGTGACCGGGACAGCTCTGGGGCCAACGTCCTGACTTTC.

The V gene is TRBV6-1, the J gene TRBJ1-5; D uncertain. Trimming left V 2 bases short and J 6 bases short, with 11 bases between. Germline V gene sequence: CDR1 MNHNS, CDR2 SASEGT. CDR3 length equals 14 residues. CDR3 protein: CASSEPSYSQPQHF. For the CDR3, the DNA is TGTGCCAGCAGTGAACCAAGTTACAGTCAGCCCCAGCATTTT.

The rearrangement joins TRBV11-2 to TRBJ2-5; D tentatively fits TRBD1 or TRBD2 (6 bases each). The CDR3 covers 15 residues. V shed 5 bases and J shed 2 bases, with 15 bases lying between them. CDR1 is SGHAT and CDR2 is FQNNGV in the germline V gene. CDR3 region: CASSGGQGIQETQYF. CDR3 coding DNA: TGTGCCAGCAGCGGAGGGCAGGGGATACAAGAGACCCAGTACTTC.

The sample holds one count of this clone. V gene TRBV19 combines with J gene TRBJ1-2; no definite D call. This CDR3 has 14 residues. V gave up 0 bases and J gave up 4 bases, with 9 bases separating them. CDR1 LNHDA and CDR2 SQIVND come from the germline V gene (reference sequence). The DNA for the CDR3 is TGTGCCAGTAGTATAGATCCGGGGATCTATGGCTACACCTTC. Amino acid sequence: CASSIDPGIYGYTF.

The chain links TRBV7-3 to TRBJ2-1, with a possible D match to TRBD2 (6 bases). CDR3 length: 20 amino acids. V dropped 1 base and J dropped 9 bases, with 31 bases sitting between them. Germline values: CDR1 SGHTA, CDR2 FQGTGA. CDR3 nucleotides: TGTGCCAGCAGCTTAAATAAGCTCCTCGGGGGAGGAATCGGGTTTAGTGAGCAGTTCTTC. It encodes CASSLNKLLGGGIGFSEQFF. The full variable domain, in which reference TRBV7-3 and TRBJ2-1 provide the parts outside the CDR3, is GAGVSQTPSNKVTEKGKYVELRCDPISGHTALYWYRQSLGQGPEFLIYFQGTGAADDSGLPNDRFFAVRPEGSVSTLKIQRTERGDSAVYLCASSLNKLLGGGIGFSEQFFGPGTRLTVL.

This clone has a single count. Distinct nucleotide sequences in the sample also encode this CDR3. The chain carries TRBV2 and TRBJ1-5; 9 bases are shared with TRBD1. This CDR3 region has 15 residues. Per germline, CDR1 SNHLY and CDR2 FYNNEI. Trimming removed 0 bases from V and 6 bases from J; junction bases left unmatched: 3. The CDR3 DNA follows: TGTGCCAGCAGTGAAGCGCGACAGGGGGGTCAGCCCCAGCATTTT. Translating it yields CASSEARQGGQPQHF.

This chain connects TRBV6-5 to TRBJ1-2, with D possibly TRBD1 on 6 matching bases. V shed 6 bases and J shed 7 bases, with 15 bases lying between them. CDR3 size: 13 residues. CDR1 and CDR2 from the germline V gene are MNHEY and SVGAGI. CDR3 residues: CASSRGGFGGYTF. Written as DNA, the CDR3 is TGTGCCAGCAGCCGGGGGGGCTTTGGTGGCTACACCTTC.

The chain combines TRBV19 with TRBJ2-5; TRBD2 matches at 11 bases. CDR1 is LNHDA, CDR2 SQIVND, per germline (reference sequence). V gave up 0 bases and J gave up 4 bases; unmatched junction bases: 7. CDR3 length: 17 amino acids. Written as DNA, the CDR3 is TGTGCCAGTAGTATAGAAGGTAGCGGGAGGGCACGAGAGACCCAGTACTTC. Its protein is CASSIEGSGRARETQYF.

DNA for the CDR3: TGTGCCAGCAGCCAAGACACACAGGGGGCCTATGGCTACACCTTC. This translates into CASSQDTQGAYGYTF. This chain connects TRBV4-2 to TRBJ1-2, with 9 bases fitting TRBD1. This CDR3 has 15 amino acids. Germline-derived CDR1 and CDR2 are LGHNA and YNFKEQ. V lost 0 bases to trimming and J lost 4 bases; unmatched junction nucleotides: 3.

The chain is built from TRBV18 and TRBJ1-1, with 7 bases identical to TRBD1. This CDR3 comprises 15 residues. Germline CDR1 KGHSH, CDR2 LQKENI. V lost 3 bases, J lost 4 bases, and 8 bases stayed unmatched. In DNA, the CDR3 is TGTGCCAGCTCACCGGGTTACCGGGACAGCACTGAAGCTTTCTTT. Translating it yields CASSPGYRDSTEAFF.

This clone appeared a single time. The chain recombines TRBV7-3 with TRBJ2-5; no clear D. V lost 5 bases and J lost 4, with 11 bases in between. This CDR3 has 13 amino acids. From germline, CDR1 is SGHTA and CDR2 FQGTGA. CDR3 region: CASSLSHGETQYF. The CDR3 DNA sequence: TGTGCCAGCAGCCTAAGTCACGGAGAGACCCAGTACTTC.

This chain joins TRBV2 and TRBJ2-3, with D possibly being TRBD1 or TRBD2 (5 bases each). Germline CDR1 reads SNHLY; CDR2 reads FYNNEI. Trimming shortened V by 5 bases and J by 1 base, and 7 bases separated the two germline ends. This CDR3 spans 13 amino acids. CDR3 bases: TGTGCCAGCAGTCGGGGCCGCACAGATACGCAGTATTTT. Amino acid sequence: CASSRGRTDTQYF.

This chain connects TRBV5-4 to TRBJ1-6; 10 nucleotides agree with TRBD1. The trim removed 4 bases at V and 6 bases at J, leaving 4 bases unmatched. Germline V gene sequence: CDR1 SGHNT, CDR2 YYREEE (reference sequence). This CDR3 is built from 15 residues. The CDR3 sequence: CASSRGQGVNSPLHF. The CDR3 region has the DNA TGTGCCAGCAGCCGCGGACAGGGGGTTAATTCACCCCTCCACTTT. The variable domain in full, completed from reference TRBV5-4 and TRBJ1-6, reads ETGVTQSPTHLIKTRGQQVTLRCSSQSGHNTVSWYQQALGQGPQFIFQYYREEENGRGNFPPRFSGLQFPNYSSELNVNALELDDSALYLCASSRGQGVNSPLHFGNGTRLTVT.

The chain is built from TRBV7-2 and TRBJ2-5; D gene unclear. The V end was cut by 5 bases, the J end by 4 bases, with 8 bases between. The CDR3 is made up of 12 amino acids. Germline CDR1 is SGHTA and CDR2 is FQGNSA. The CDR3 DNA reads as TGTGCCAGCAGCCCACCCCCAGAGACCCAGTACTTC. Translating it yields CASSPPPETQYF.

This chain joins TRBV18 and TRBJ2-1; 9 bases fit TRBD2. Trimming removed 3 bases from V and 4 bases from J; junction bases left unmatched: 10. The CDR3 contains 17 residues. The germline V gene has CDR1 KGHSH and CDR2 LQKENI. The CDR3 reads CASSPIDTSGLYNEQFF. The CDR3 DNA follows: TGTGCCAGCTCACCGATCGATACTAGCGGGCTATACAATGAGCAGTTCTTC.